What follows are 22 T cell receptor beta chains derived from one specimen sequenced in a study of T cells in Graves' hyperthyroidism and ophthalmopathy. There were TCR beta CDR3 regions amplified from RNA transcripts. The HTBI primer set served for first-round RT-PCR of the TCR CDR3. TCRdb analysed the multiplex PCR reads with MiXCR anew, one entry per CDR3 protein. The data contain 530,000 or so distinct CDR3 sequences, 46% of them singletons. Material: peripheral blood or thyroid tissue (not recorded which). The receptor source for this set is a woman under 30 with Graves' hyperthyroidism.

This clonotype was counted ten times or more. The chain has TRBV2 and TRBJ2-3; TRBD2 aligns across 13 bases. The trim removed 4 bases at V and 5 bases at J, leaving 6 bases unmatched. Germline CDR1 SNHLY, CDR2 FYNNEI. The CDR3 covers 16 residues. The CDR3 loop is CASSGTSGSRGDTQYF. For the CDR3, the DNA is TGTGCCAGCAGTGGGACTAGCGGGAGCAGGGGAGATACGCAGTATTTT.

This clonotype has just a few counts. The V and J genes are TRBV27 and TRBJ1-2; perhaps TRBD1 as D (5 bases). Trimming removed 6 bases from V and 6 bases from J, with 26 bases in between. The germline gives CDR1 MNHEY, CDR2 SMNVEV (reference sequence). This CDR3 is built from 17 residues. The CDR3 DNA is TGTGCCAGCAGCCCTGGGGCCAGGGTGATTCCCCCGGATGGCTACACCTTC. Amino acids: CASSPGARVIPPDGYTF.

A note on this clonotype: A much larger clone differs from this one at a single base, so this may be a read error. The CDR3 coding sequence is TGTGCCAGCAGCGTGGGACAGGCGACAACTAATGAAAAACTGTTTTTT. It yields the protein CASSVGQATTNEKLFF. The J gene is TRBJ1-4, the V gene TRBV9; 8 positions match TRBD1. Germline trimming cut 2 bases from V and 0 bases from J; bases unmatched to any gene: 3. The CDR3 length is 16 residues. The germline gives CDR1 SGDLS, CDR2 YYNGEE.

The V call is TRBV18, the J call TRBJ2-7; D uncertain. V gave up 1 base and J gave up 0 bases, with 7 bases separating them. CDR1 is KGHSH, CDR2 LQKENI, per germline. This CDR3 spans 14 amino acids. CDR3: CASSPRANSYEQYF. CDR3 sequence (DNA): TGTGCCAGCTCACCACGGGCCAACTCCTACGAGCAGTACTTC.

This clonotype was recorded many times. V usage is TRBV20-1 and J usage is TRBJ2-7; 11 bases agree with TRBD1. CDR3 length: 14 amino acids. Germline V gene lookup returns CDR1 DFQATT and CDR2 SNEGSKA (reference sequence). Trimming cost V 6 bases and J 4 bases; bases outside gene matches: 8. CDR3 nucleotides: TGCAGTGCCAAGGCCGGGACAGGGGGTTACGAGCAGTACTTC. This encodes CSAKAGTGGYEQYF.

The chain uses TRBV7-8 and TRBJ1-2; D is ambiguous. V shed 5 bases and J shed 2 bases, with 15 bases lying between them. This CDR3 spans 15 amino acids. Germline V gene sequence: CDR1 SGHVS, CDR2 FQNEAQ. The CDR3 region is CASSPSGFLNYGYTF. CDR3 nucleotide sequence: TGTGCCAGCAGCCCTTCTGGGTTTTTGAACTATGGCTACACCTTC.

V usage is TRBV12-3 or TRBV12-4 and J usage is TRBJ2-7, with 7 bases matching TRBD1. With V trimmed by 5 bases and J by 5 bases, 12 bases remained unmatched. The length of the CDR3 is 15 residues. The CDR3 loop reads CASSEGGSGANEQYF. In nucleotides, the CDR3 is TGTGCCAGCAGTGAAGGGGGCTCTGGGGCCAACGAGCAGTACTTC.

This sequence joins TRBV7-8 and TRBJ1-2, with no clear D. CDR1 and CDR2 from the germline V gene are SGHVS and FQNEAQ. Deletions cut 6 bases from V and 3 bases from J, with 2 bases between. CDR3 size: 10 residues. In DNA, the CDR3 is TGTGCCAGCAGAGACTATGGCTACACCTTC. Its protein product is CASRDYGYTF.

This clonotype has at least ten counts. A read error may produce the germline difference seen at one junction end. The rearrangement links TRBV7-7 to TRBJ2-2, with 10 nucleotides matching TRBD1. This CDR3 contains 17 residues. The germline CDR1 and CDR2 sequences are SSHAT and FNYEAQ (reference sequence). The chain's CDR3 is CASSLVRTGGNTGELFF. The CDR3 DNA sequence: TGTGCTAGCAGCTTAGTTCGGACAGGGGGGAACACCGGGGAGCTGTTTTTT.

The V and J genes are TRBV14 and TRBJ2-3; tentatively, D is TRBD2 (6 bases). V lost 5 bases, J lost 2 bases, and 11 bases lay in between. Germline loops: CDR1 SGHDN, CDR2 FVKESK. This CDR3 is built from 14 residues. The CDR3 DNA reads as TGTGCCAGCAGCAGGCGGGGCCCCACAGATACGCAGTATTTT. Translation: CASSRRGPTDTQYF.

This clonotype showed up many times. This sequence joins TRBV5-1 and TRBJ1-2; possible D gene TRBD1, 6 bases. Trimming removed 0 bases from V and 8 bases from J, with 14 bases in between. The CDR3 runs 14 residues. Germline V CDR1 and CDR2: SGHRS, YFSETQ. DNA for the CDR3: TGCGCCAGCAGCTTGGGTCCGGAGGGGACAGGCTACACCTTC. This gives the protein CASSLGPEGTGYTF.

The rearrangement links TRBV7-6 to TRBJ2-5; D could derive from TRBD1 or TRBD2 (6 bases each). The CDR3 contains 15 residues. Trimming stripped 5 bases from V and 2 bases from J, with 15 bases between. The germline gives CDR1 SGHVS, CDR2 FNYEAQ. This CDR3 reads CASSRGDEQQETQYF. CDR3 sequence (DNA): TGTGCCAGCAGCAGGGGGGACGAGCAGCAAGAGACCCAGTACTTC.

This clonotype was counted many times. V usage is TRBV30 and J usage is TRBJ1-2; D gene uncertain. V lost 4 bases to trimming and J lost 0 bases, with 9 bases between them. Germline values: CDR1 GTSNPN, CDR2 SVGIG (reference sequence). CDR3 length equals 13 residues. The CDR3 nucleotides read TGTGCCTGGATGGCAGTCACTAACTATGGCTACACCTTC. Its translation is CAWMAVTNYGYTF.

This clonotype was seen many times. The V and J genes are TRBV24-1 and TRBJ2-7; TRBD2 aligns across 10 bases. This CDR3 is 17 amino acids long. Per the germline V gene, CDR1 is KGHDR and CDR2 is SFDVKD. V was pared by 2 bases and J by 2 bases, with 8 bases of the junction left unmatched. This CDR3 reads CATSDSSGTSETYEQYF. For the CDR3, the DNA is TGTGCCACCAGTGATTCATCCGGGACTAGCGAGACCTACGAGCAGTACTTC.

A note on this clonotype: A much larger clone is a single base away; this may be a read error. The chain has TRBV2 and TRBJ2-7; perhaps TRBD2 as D (5 bases). V was pared by 8 bases and J by 3 bases, with 17 bases between. The germline V gene encodes CDR1 SNHLY and CDR2 FYNNEI. The length of the CDR3 is 14 residues. The CDR3 is CASSYGGGLYEQYF. CDR3 DNA sequence: TGTGCCAGCTCCTACGGCGGCGGGCTCTACGAGCAGTACTTC.

This clonotype occurred many times. The chain employs TRBV7-2 and TRBJ2-7; the match to TRBD2 covers 7 bases. CDR1 is SGHTA and CDR2 is FQGNSA in the germline V gene. Germline trimming cut 6 bases from V and 4 bases from J; bases unmatched to any gene: 6. The length of the CDR3 is 13 residues. The CDR3 loop is CASRPRGGYEQYF. The DNA of the CDR3 is TGTGCCAGCAGACCACGCGGGGGTTACGAGCAGTACTTC.

This clonotype was detected ten times or more. CDR3 coding DNA: TGTGCCAGCAGTTTAGAACCCTACGGGAACACCATATATTTT. Its protein is CASSLEPYGNTIYF. This chain connects TRBV12-3 or TRBV12-4 to TRBJ1-3; D is uncertain. This CDR3 has 14 residues. Trimming removed 1 base at V and 7 bases at J, with 11 bases between.

This clonotype was picked up many times. This rearrangement joins TRBV5-6 to TRBJ2-7; TRBD1 matches at 7 bases. Germline CDR1 and CDR2: SGHDT and YYEEEE. The CDR3 runs to 11 residues. Trimming took 2 bases from V and 10 from J; bases not matched to a gene: 3. The CDR3 DNA is TGTGCCAGCAGCTTCAGGGGGTATCAGTACTTC. Protein sequence: CASSFRGYQYF.

This clonotype was recorded at least ten times. The J gene is TRBJ2-5, the V gene TRBV29-1; the match to TRBD1 covers 8 bases. V gave up 6 bases and J gave up 3 bases; unmatched junction bases: 15. Per the germline V gene, CDR1 is SQVTM and CDR2 is ANQGSEA. The CDR3 is made up of 16 amino acids. CDR3 DNA sequence: TGCAGCGTCCCTCCCCCGCGGACAGGGTGGAAAGAGACCCAGTACTTC. It yields the protein CSVPPPRTGWKETQYF. The full variable domain, in which reference TRBV29-1 and TRBJ2-5 provide the parts outside the CDR3, is SAVISQKPSRDICQRGTSLTIQCQVDSQVTMMFWYRQQPGQSLTLIATANQGSEATYESGFVIDKFPISRPNLTFSTLTVSNMSPEDSSIYLCSVPPPRTGWKETQYFGPGTRLLVL.

Regarding this clonotype: A much more abundant neighbour one base away suggests this may be a read error. This sequence joins TRBV7-6 and TRBJ2-5; weak D call: TRBD1 (6 bases). The V gene's germline CDR1 is SGHVS and CDR2 FNYEAQ. This CDR3 is 15 amino acids long. The V gene lost 2 bases and the J gene lost 5 bases, with 15 bases spanning the gap. The CDR3: CASSLPGHRDETQYF. The CDR3 coding sequence is TGTGCCAGCAGCTTACCGGGACATCGGGACGAGACCCAGTACTTC. The full variable domain, rest sourced from reference TRBV7-6 and TRBJ2-5, is GAGVSQSPRYKVTKRGQDVALRCDPISGHVSLYWYRQALGQGPEFLTYFNYEAQQDKSGLPNDRFSAERPEGSISTLTIQRTEQRDSAMYRCASSLPGHRDETQYFGPGTRLLVL.

The chain employs TRBV7-9 and TRBJ2-5; 13 bases line up with TRBD2. The CDR3 sequence is 14 residues long. V was pared by 8 bases and J by 5 bases, with 5 bases of the junction left unmatched. Germline V lookup: CDR1 SEHNR, CDR2 FQNEAQ (reference sequence). CDR3 DNA: TGTGCCAGCGGACTAGCGGGAGCCGGGGAGACCCAGTACTTC. Residues: CASGLAGAGETQYF.

As to this clonotype: One end of the junction varies from germline; a read error may be responsible. V and J are TRBV27 and TRBJ2-7; TRBD2 matches 7 bases. The length of the CDR3 is 15 residues. Germline-derived CDR1 and CDR2 are MNHEY and SMNVEV (reference sequence). CDR3 region: CASSPGLADIYGQYF. CDR3 nucleotides: TGTGCCAGCAGCCCGGGGCTAGCGGATATCTACGGGCAGTACTTC.